These 13 T cell receptor beta chains share one sample of origin, sequenced in a study of blood T cell repertoires in COVID-19. The method was immunoSEQ multiplex PCR; TCRdb's version includes in-frame clones alone and lacks a portion of them. The sample yields roughly 190,000 clones, around four fifths seen once. The sequenced sample was peripheral blood. The receptor set was obtained from a human donor in a cohort sampled during active COVID-19.

The rearrangement joins TRBV2 to TRBJ1-1; a possible D gene is TRBD1 (6 bases). The V and J ends lost 7 bases and 1 base respectively, with 13 bases between them. Germline lookup yields CDR1 SNHLY and CDR2 FYNNEI. This CDR3 is 14 amino acids long. The CDR3 DNA reads TGTGCCAGCACCGAAGGGGGGGGGAACACTGAAGCTTTCTTT. It codes for CASTEGGGNTEAFF. The whole variable domain, filled in from reference TRBV2 and TRBJ1-1, reads EPEVTQTPSHQVTQMGQEVILRCVPISNHLYFYWYRQILGQKVEFLVSFYNNEISEKSEIFDDQFSVERPDGSNFTLKIRSTKLEDSAMYFCASTEGGGNTEAFFGQGTRLTVV.

The chain uses TRBV7-2 and TRBJ1-3, with TRBD1 matching 9 bases. The CDR3 runs to 13 residues. J gave up 10 bases and V 7 bases, and 8 bases lay outside the gene matches. Germline CDR1 and CDR2: SGHTA and FQGNSA. The CDR3: CASNPGQGYTIYF. DNA for the CDR3: TGTGCCAGCAACCCGGGACAGGGATATACCATATATTTT.

CDR3 bases: TGTGCCAGCAGCTGGACAGGGGGAAGGGAGACCCAGTACTTC. It yields the protein CASSWTGGRETQYF. The chain has TRBV11-2 and TRBJ2-5, with TRBD1 identical over 10 bases. The CDR3 loop spans 14 amino acids. In germline, CDR1 is SGHAT, CDR2 FQNNGV. V was clipped by 4 bases and J by 5 bases; unmatched bases: 4.

The J gene is TRBJ2-5, the V gene TRBV19; D is undetermined. The germline V and J ends were trimmed by 4 bases and 5 bases, with 8 bases remaining between them. The CDR3 totals 12 residues. The V gene's germline CDR1 is LNHDA and CDR2 SQIVND (reference sequence). The CDR3 DNA follows: TGTGCCAGTAGTAATAGTGCGGAGACCCAGTACTTC. Amino acids: CASSNSAETQYF.

This clone was counted once. The chain is built from TRBV19 and TRBJ2-7, with D possibly TRBD1 on 6 matching bases. Germline V gene data show CDR1 as LNHDA and CDR2 as SQIVND (reference sequence). Trimming removed 9 bases from V and 5 bases from J, with 14 bases in between. This CDR3 is 12 amino acids long. As DNA, the CDR3 is TGTGCCAGCGGAAACAGGGTACACGAGCAGTACTTC. This codes for CASGNRVHEQYF.

In its sample, this clone was seen once. The chain recombines TRBV3-1 (or the pseudogene TRBV3-2) with TRBJ2-5; TRBD2 agrees at 7 bases. This CDR3 has 13 amino acids. Trimming removed 6 bases from V and 5 bases from J; junction bases left unmatched: 6. Germline lookup yields CDR1 LGHDT and CDR2 YNNKEL (reference sequence). The CDR3 sequence is CASRLQGGETQYF. The CDR3 DNA reads as TGTGCCAGCAGACTTCAGGGAGGGGAGACCCAGTACTTC.

The chain employs TRBV6-6 and TRBJ2-7; D not resolved. There are 11 residues in the CDR3. Per the germline V gene, CDR1 is MNHNY and CDR2 is SVGAGI (reference sequence). V was cut by 5 bases and J by 2 bases, with 4 bases left in between. CDR3 in DNA: TGTGCCAGCAGTAACACCTACGAGCAGTACGTC. This codes for CASSNTYEQYV.

This clone was observed a single time. The rearrangement joins TRBV23-1 to TRBJ1-5; no definite D call. TRBV23-1 is recorded as an ORF, its role being uncertain. Trimming shortened V by 5 bases and J by 2 bases, and 16 bases separated the two germline ends. The CDR3 consists of 16 residues. The CDR3 region has the DNA TGCGCCAGCAGTAGGAGTTCGAGGGATGGCAATCAGCCCCAGCATTTT. Translating it yields CASSRSSRDGNQPQHF.

This clone was picked up a small number of times. The V call is TRBV7-9, the J call TRBJ2-2; D is uncertain. This CDR3 has 12 amino acids. The ends were cut back, 5 bases at V and 4 bases at J, with 5 bases in the middle. CDR1 is SEHNR and CDR2 is FQNEAQ in the germline V gene (reference sequence). In DNA form, the CDR3 reads TGTGCCAGCAGCCCCCTCACCGGGGAGCTGTTTTTT. Translating it yields CASSPLTGELFF.

The J gene is TRBJ1-1, the V gene TRBV5-1; maybe TRBD1 (6 bases). The CDR3 contains 15 residues. From germline, CDR1 is SGHRS and CDR2 YFSETQ. V lost 1 base and J 3 bases, leaving 13 bases between the germline ends. The CDR3 loop is CASSLRTGWDTEAFF. The CDR3 nucleotides are TGCGCCAGCAGCTTGCGAACAGGGTGGGACACTGAAGCTTTCTTT.

The V call is TRBV28, the J call TRBJ1-2; possibly TRBD1 for D (6 bases). In germline, CDR1 is MDHEN, CDR2 SYDVKM. Trimming cost V 5 bases and J 8 bases, with 21 bases left between them. This CDR3 spans 15 amino acids. This chain's CDR3 is CASSTGTGTTGGYTF. As DNA, the CDR3 is TGTGCCAGCAGTACAGGAACGGGGACGACAGGAGGCTACACCTTC.

The chain joins TRBV6-5 to TRBJ1-3, with D possibly matching TRBD1 (6 bases). The CDR3 contains 16 residues. V lost 0 bases and J 0 bases, leaving 9 bases between the germline ends. The germline gives CDR1 MNHEY, CDR2 SVGAGI. The CDR3 DNA follows: TGTGCCAGCAGTTACTCGGGCAGGGGCTCTGGAAACACCATATATTTT. Translated: CASSYSGRGSGNTIYF.

The chain is built from TRBV13 and TRBJ1-1; D perhaps matches TRBD1 (5 bases). V was cut by 3 bases and J by 1 base, with 9 bases left in between. From germline, CDR1 is PRHDT and CDR2 FYEKMQ (reference sequence). The length of the CDR3 is 14 residues. CDR3 sequence: CASSLRGGNTEAFF. For the CDR3, the DNA is TGTGCCAGCAGCTTGAGGGGAGGGAACACTGAAGCTTTCTTT. Based on the CDR3 plus reference TRBV13 and TRBJ1-1, the full variable domain is AAGVIQSPRHLIKEKRETATLKCYPIPRHDTVYWYQQGPGQDPQFLISFYEKMQSDKGSIPDRFSAQQFSDYHSELNMSSLELGDSALYFCASSLRGGNTEAFFGQGTRLTVV.